A single count supports the clone carrying this T cell receptor (beta chain). The target antigen is unknown. TCRdb's copy holds only in-frame clones and misses some; the assay was immunoSEQ multiplex PCR. The table has around 26,000 clones, almost 85% seen once. This entry comes from a study of PD-1 blockade in classical Hodgkin lymphoma. Across the study: The nivolumab dose that patients received was 3 mg/kg, given intravenously every 2 weeks. Study conclusions and caveats: In CD4+ cells, TCR diversity went up significantly by C4D1, but in CD8+ cells it did not. Complete responders showed a baseline diversity that resembled the diversity of newly diagnosed patients. Why repertoires differed is undefined; disease activity or prior therapy possibly contributed.

Every one of the patients relapsed after autologous stem cell transplantation (brentuximab vedotin exposure was variable). This TCR was recovered from a human donor with classical Hodgkin lymphoma. Sequencing was performed on peripheral blood mononuclear cells (PBMCs), taken before the second cycle of nivolumab.

CDR3 sequence reads: CASSSRQDSSYEQYF. The CDR3 DNA sequence: TGCGCCAGCAGCTCCCGACAGGATAGCTCCTACGAGCAGTACTTC. This chain links TRBV4-3 with TRBJ2-7; D perhaps matches TRBD1 (6 bases). The germline gives CDR1 LGHNA, CDR2 YSLEER. This CDR3 is 15 amino acids long. V lost 5 bases, J lost 0 bases, and 14 bases lay in between.